This T cell receptor beta chain was recorded in a study of blood T cell repertoires in COVID-19. Turning to the study itself: Samples taken during acute and convalescent COVID-19 were collected in the United States, Italy and Spain. The analysed material was cDNA or gDNA that came from T cells, B-cell-depleted T cells, or PBMCs.

Original data processing: By means of reference gene primer amplification, nucleated cell counts were estimated. Produced via immunoSEQ multiplex PCR; TCRdb's table is partial and in-frame only. That table gives V, J and clone size, and the DNA gave D and trimming. The table includes about 140,000 clones, around 84% detected once. Specimen: peripheral blood. The source is a man aged 60-69 years with active or convalescent COVID-19.

In DNA form, the CDR3 reads TGTGCCAGCTCACCGCCTGCCGGGACAGTGAACACTGAAGCTTTCTTT. It encodes CASSPPAGTVNTEAFF. The rearrangement joins TRBV18 to TRBJ1-1; 7 bases agree with TRBD1. The V segment lost 3 bases and the J segment 0 bases; nucleotides outside the gene matches: 7. This CDR3 comprises 16 residues. CDR1 KGHSH and CDR2 LQKENI come from the germline V gene. Full variable domain (outside the CDR3, taken from reference TRBV18 and TRBJ1-1): NAGVMQNPRHLVRRRGQEARLRCSPMKGHSHVYWYRQLPEEGLKFMVYLQKENIIDESGMPKERFSAEFPKEGPSILRIQQVVRGDSAAYFCASSPPAGTVNTEAFFGQGTRLTVV.